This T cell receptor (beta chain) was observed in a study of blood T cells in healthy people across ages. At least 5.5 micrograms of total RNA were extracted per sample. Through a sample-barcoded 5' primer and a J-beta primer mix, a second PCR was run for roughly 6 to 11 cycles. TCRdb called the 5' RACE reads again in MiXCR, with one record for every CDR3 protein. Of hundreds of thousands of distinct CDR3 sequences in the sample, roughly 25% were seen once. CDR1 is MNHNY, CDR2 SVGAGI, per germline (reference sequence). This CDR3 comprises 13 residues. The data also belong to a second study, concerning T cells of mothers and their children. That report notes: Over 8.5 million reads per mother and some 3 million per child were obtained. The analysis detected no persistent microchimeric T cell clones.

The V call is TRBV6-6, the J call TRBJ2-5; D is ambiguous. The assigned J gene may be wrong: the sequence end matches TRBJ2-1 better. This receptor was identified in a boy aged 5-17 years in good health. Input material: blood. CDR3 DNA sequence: TGTGCCAGCAGTTACCACAGAGGCGATGAGCAGTTCTTC. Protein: CASSYHRGDEQFF.